Below are 31 T cell receptor beta chains sequenced from a single sample in a study of blood T cell repertoires in COVID-19. Assay: immunoSEQ multiplex PCR; the TCRdb copy retains only in-frame clones and omits some. Of about 240,000 clones listed, approximately 85% were seen once; the top ten hold 4.5% to 6%. What was sequenced was peripheral blood. The source is a man aged 50-59 years with COVID-19, enrolled during active disease.

The chain recombines TRBV29-1 with TRBJ1-4, with D uncertain. CDR1 is SQVTM and CDR2 is ANQGSEA in the germline V gene. The V gene lost 6 bases and the J gene lost 0 bases, with 5 bases spanning the gap. CDR3 length: 12 amino acids. This chain's CDR3 is CSVAATNEKLFF. Written as DNA, the CDR3 is TGCAGCGTCGCAGCAACTAATGAAAAACTGTTTTTT.

The chain has TRBV18 and TRBJ2-2; TRBD2 matches 9 bases. The V gene end was trimmed by 2 bases and the J gene end by 0 bases; junction bases not matched to a gene: 7. The germline CDR1 and CDR2 sequences are KGHSH and LQKENI. The CDR3 has 18 amino acids. The CDR3, as DNA: TGTGCCAGCTCACCAAAGAGTCTAGCGGGGTCGAACACCGGGGAGCTGTTTTTT. Its translation: CASSPKSLAGSNTGELFF.

This clone has a handful of counts. The genes are TRBV25-1 and TRBJ2-7; 10 nucleotides match TRBD2. Trimming took 1 base from V and 2 from J; bases not matched to a gene: 5. The germline V gene has CDR1 MGHDK and CDR2 SYGVNS. The CDR3 covers 16 residues. CDR3 DNA: TGTGCCAGCAGTGAATTTGGGCTAGCGGGGGCCTACGAGCAGTACTTC. This codes for CASSEFGLAGAYEQYF.

V and J are TRBV5-1 and TRBJ2-2, with D perhaps TRBD1 (6 bases). CDR3 length: 15 residues. Germline V gene lookup returns CDR1 SGHRS and CDR2 YFSETQ. V lost 0 bases and J 1 base, leaving 7 bases between the germline ends. The CDR3 is CASSLGTVNTGELFF. CDR3 nucleotides: TGCGCCAGCAGCTTGGGGACAGTGAACACCGGGGAGCTGTTTTTT.

The rearrangement joins TRBV7-2 to TRBJ2-7; D gene ambiguous. Germline V gives CDR1 SGHTA, CDR2 FQGNSA. CDR3 size: 14 residues. Deletions cut 1 base from V and 3 bases from J, with 10 bases between. The CDR3 reads CASSLEVLNYEQYF. CDR3 coding DNA: TGTGCCAGCAGCTTAGAAGTACTGAACTACGAGCAGTACTTC.

This chain links TRBV12-5 with TRBJ2-1; D remains unclear. V was shortened by 0 bases and J by 4 bases, with 4 bases between the two germline ends. Germline assignment: CDR1 LGHNT and CDR2 FRNRAP. The CDR3 length is 13 residues. The CDR3: CASGLVGYNEQFF. CDR3 nucleotide sequence: TGTGCTAGTGGTTTGGTCGGGTACAATGAGCAGTTCTTC.

The V gene is TRBV20-1, the J gene TRBJ2-7; unclear D gene. The V gene lost 3 bases and the J gene lost 1 base, with 10 bases spanning the gap. CDR3 length: 13 residues. Looked up from germline, CDR1 is DFQATT and CDR2 is SNEGSKA (reference sequence). The CDR3 DNA reads TGCAGTGCTAGTAGCACGTTTTCCTACGAGCAGTACTTC. Translating gives CSASSTFSYEQYF.

A single count supports this clone. The CDR3 bases are TGTGCCAGCACCTATCAGGGGGCTAATGAAAAACTGTTTTTT. It codes for CASTYQGANEKLFF. This chain uses TRBV5-6 with TRBJ1-4; 7 positions agree with TRBD1. Trimming took 6 bases from V and 3 from J; bases not matched to a gene: 5. Germline loops: CDR1 SGHDT, CDR2 YYEEEE. The CDR3 covers 14 residues.

This rearrangement joins TRBV7-3 to TRBJ2-7; D remains unclear. Germline loops: CDR1 SGHTA, CDR2 FQGTGA. The CDR3 has 13 amino acids. V lost 5 bases to trimming and J lost 4 bases, with 12 bases between them. This CDR3 is CASSPFTGYEQYF. Written as DNA, the CDR3 is TGTGCCAGCAGCCCCTTTACGGGTTACGAGCAGTACTTC.

The chain couples TRBV7-9 to TRBJ2-2; tentative D call: TRBD1 (5 bases). This CDR3 has 15 amino acids. The V end was cut by 1 base, the J end by 3 bases, with 9 bases between. CDR1 and CDR2 (germline): SEHNR, FQNEAQ (reference sequence). The CDR3 loop reads CASSLDRPDTGELFF. CDR3 coding DNA: TGTGCCAGCAGCTTAGACAGGCCGGACACCGGGGAGCTGTTTTTT.

The chain employs TRBV29-1 and TRBJ2-2, with 8 bases matching TRBD1. J was trimmed by 7 bases and V by 7 bases; bases with no gene match: 14. Germline CDR1 and CDR2: SQVTM and ANQGSEA. The CDR3 runs 15 residues. This CDR3 reads CSAALGQGDVGELFF. For the CDR3, the DNA is TGCAGCGCTGCGCTAGGACAGGGCGATGTCGGGGAGCTGTTTTTT.

In its sample, this clone was seen a few times. The V and J genes are TRBV7-9 and TRBJ1-5; D remains unclear. CDR1 SEHNR and CDR2 FQNEAQ come from the germline V gene (reference sequence). This CDR3 comprises 13 residues. The germline V and J ends were trimmed by 1 base and 4 bases, with 5 bases remaining between them. The CDR3 here is CASSLDWNQPQHF. DNA for the CDR3: TGTGCCAGCAGCTTAGACTGGAATCAGCCCCAGCATTTT.

The chain recombines TRBV20-1 with TRBJ2-7, with 7 positions matching TRBD1. This CDR3 is built from 12 residues. CDR1 is DFQATT, CDR2 SNEGSKA, per germline (reference sequence). V shed 3 bases, J shed 4 bases, and the junction held 3 bases outside the gene matches. The CDR3 DNA reads TGCAGTGCTAGTCGGGACAGATACGAGCAGTACTTC. Amino acids: CSASRDRYEQYF.

This chain connects TRBV9 to TRBJ2-1, with 7 bases fitting TRBD2. Germline-derived CDR1 and CDR2 are SGDLS and YYNGEE. The CDR3 is 13 amino acids. Germline trimming cut 4 bases from V and 8 bases from J; bases unmatched to any gene: 6. The CDR3 bases are TGTGCCAGCAGCATCGGGACTAACTATGAGCAGTTCTTC. This sequence encodes CASSIGTNYEQFF.

This chain links TRBV7-9 with TRBJ2-1; D gene uncertain. The CDR3 totals 15 residues. In germline, CDR1 is SEHNR, CDR2 FQNEAQ (reference sequence). V lost 2 bases and J lost 5, with 13 bases in between. The CDR3 sequence is CASSLLSTANNEQFF. The DNA of the CDR3 is TGTGCCAGCAGCTTATTAAGCACAGCTAACAATGAGCAGTTCTTC. The entire variable domain, with the rest obtained from reference TRBV7-9 and TRBJ2-1, is as follows: DTGVSQNPRHKITKRGQNVTFRCDPISEHNRLYWYRQTLGQGPEFLTYFQNEAQLEKSRLLSDRFSAERPKGSFSTLEIQRTEQGDSAMYLCASSLLSTANNEQFFGPGTRLTVL.

This sequence joins TRBV5-1 and TRBJ1-1, with D possibly matching TRBD1 (6 bases). Germline lookup yields CDR1 SGHRS and CDR2 YFSETQ. There are 15 residues in the CDR3. The germline V and J ends were trimmed by 2 bases and 5 bases, with 16 bases remaining between them. The CDR3 DNA reads TGCGCCAGCAGCTTACAGGGATTTATGCCGACTGAAGCTTTCTTT. Its protein is CASSLQGFMPTEAFF. Complete variable domain (other parts from reference TRBV5-1 and TRBJ1-1): KAGVTQTPRYLIKTRGQQVTLSCSPISGHRSVSWYQQTPGQGLQFLFEYFSETQRNKGNFPGRFSGRQFSNSRSEMNVSTLELGDSALYLCASSLQGFMPTEAFFGQGTRLTVV.

The genes are TRBV4-2 and TRBJ2-7, with 7 bases fitting TRBD1. V shed 0 bases and J 3 bases; nucleotides not matched to a gene: 5. CDR1 and CDR2 from the germline V gene are LGHNA and YNFKEQ. This CDR3 has 15 amino acids. For the CDR3, the DNA is TGTGCCAGCAGCCAAGATGAAGGGGGCTACTACGAGCAGTACTTC. The encoded protein is CASSQDEGGYYEQYF.

The V call is TRBV3-1 (or the pseudogene TRBV3-2), the J call TRBJ2-7; the D gene is possibly TRBD2 (5 bases). V was cut by 2 bases and J by 2 bases, with 13 bases left in between. The CDR3 extends over 15 amino acids. Germline CDR1 is LGHDT and CDR2 is YNNKEL (reference sequence). CDR3 nucleotide sequence: TGTGCCAGCAGCCAAAGAGGAGGTCCTCCCTACGAGCAGTACTTC. Residues: CASSQRGGPPYEQYF.

The rearrangement uses TRBV7-8 and TRBJ1-6; possibly TRBD1 for D (6 bases). Deletions cut 3 bases from V and 2 bases from J, with 17 bases between. Germline lookup yields CDR1 SGHVS and CDR2 FQNEAQ. The CDR3 is 18 residues long. This CDR3 is CASSFGGAGSPYNSPLHF. DNA of the CDR3: TGTGCCAGCAGCTTTGGGGGGGCCGGGAGCCCCTATAATTCACCCCTCCACTTT.

This sequence joins TRBV6-5 and TRBJ1-2; TRBD1 agrees at 8 bases. The CDR3 contains 14 residues. V was clipped by 0 bases and J by 8 bases; unmatched bases: 5. From germline, CDR1 is MNHEY and CDR2 SVGAGI. This CDR3 reads CASSYSHRGMGYTF. CDR3 coding DNA: TGTGCCAGCAGTTACTCTCACAGGGGGATGGGCTACACCTTC.

This sequence joins TRBV5-1 and TRBJ2-5, with D possibly TRBD1 on 5 matching bases. V lost 4 bases to trimming and J lost 3 bases, with 13 bases between them. The CDR3 runs to 14 residues. Germline V CDR1 and CDR2: SGHRS, YFSETQ. The CDR3 is CASSRQGAKETQYF. In DNA, the CDR3 is TGCGCCAGCAGCCGCCAAGGGGCAAAAGAGACCCAGTACTTC. The full variable domain, rest sourced from reference TRBV5-1 and TRBJ2-5, is KAGVTQTPRYLIKTRGQQVTLSCSPISGHRSVSWYQQTPGQGLQFLFEYFSETQRNKGNFPGRFSGRQFSNSRSEMNVSTLELGDSALYLCASSRQGAKETQYFGPGTRLLVL.

This rearrangement joins TRBV28 to TRBJ1-5; maybe TRBD1 (5 bases). The CDR3 loop spans 14 amino acids. Trimming shortened V by 8 bases and J by 0 bases, and 11 bases separated the two germline ends. In germline, CDR1 is MDHEN, CDR2 SYDVKM. The CDR3 DNA follows: TGTGCCAGCGGGCGACAGCTTAGCAATCAGCCCCAGCATTTT. This translates into CASGRQLSNQPQHF.

The chain couples TRBV1 to TRBJ2-2; the table's D call, TRBD1, has no DNA check behind it. TRBV1 is flagged as a pseudogene. This CDR3 has 17 residues. CDR3 region: CTSSQEGDRGGTGELFF. The CDR3 DNA reads TGCACCAGCAGCCAAGAAGGGGACAGGGGAGGCACCGGGGAGCTGTTTTTT.

The CDR3 coding sequence is TGTGCCAGCAGTTTATCACCTAGCGGGAGCACAGATACGCAGTATTTT. This translates into CASSLSPSGSTDTQYF. The chain employs TRBV27 and TRBJ2-3, with TRBD2 matching 8 bases. Trimming at V came to 0 bases and at J to 0 bases, leaving 2 bases not matched to a gene. The CDR3 contains 16 residues. Germline V gene lookup returns CDR1 MNHEY and CDR2 SMNVEV (reference sequence).

As for this clone: The junction departs from the called germline gene at one end, perhaps through a read error. V gene TRBV7-7 combines with J gene TRBJ1-1; TRBD1 matches at 8 bases. Germline CDR1 reads SSHAT; CDR2 reads FNYEAQ (reference sequence). The CDR3 contains 14 residues. The CDR3 loop reads CASTDPDRAQGAFF. As DNA, the CDR3 is TGTGCTAGCACCGACCCGGACAGGGCCCAGGGAGCTTTCTTT.

V is TRBV6-2 or TRBV6-3 and J is TRBJ1-1; D perhaps matches TRBD1 (5 bases). The V end lost 0 bases, the J end lost 0 bases, and 8 bases lay between the germline ends. The germline V gene encodes CDR1 MNHEY and CDR2 SVGEGT. The CDR3 consists of 15 residues. CDR3 nucleotide sequence: TGTGCCAGCAGTTACTCGCCCAGGGTGAACACTGAAGCTTTCTTT. Its protein product is CASSYSPRVNTEAFF.

As to this clone: Other DNA sequences in the same sample also yield this CDR3. The rearrangement links TRBV7-9 to TRBJ1-5; D is unclear. The CDR3 is 14 amino acids. The germline V and J ends were trimmed by 1 base and 4 bases, with 8 bases remaining between them. From germline, CDR1 is SEHNR and CDR2 FQNEAQ (reference sequence). DNA of the CDR3: TGTGCCAGCAGCTTAGGGGGAGGGAATCAGCCCCAGCATTTT. It translates to CASSLGGGNQPQHF. Full variable domain (remainder filled in from reference TRBV7-9 and TRBJ1-5): DTGVSQNPRHKITKRGQNVTFRCDPISEHNRLYWYRQTLGQGPEFLTYFQNEAQLEKSRLLSDRFSAERPKGSFSTLEIQRTEQGDSAMYLCASSLGGGNQPQHFGDGTRLSIL.

This chain joins TRBV27 and TRBJ2-1; 12 bases agree with TRBD2. The CDR3 contains 16 residues. V was pared by 3 bases and J by 2 bases, with 2 bases of the junction left unmatched. From germline, CDR1 is MNHEY and CDR2 SMNVEV (reference sequence). The CDR3 reads CASSFTSGGTYNEQFF. The CDR3 DNA is TGTGCCAGCAGTTTCACTAGCGGGGGGACCTACAATGAGCAGTTCTTC.

This chain uses TRBV18 with TRBJ1-1; D is possibly TRBD1 (6 bases). V lost 0 bases and J 0 bases, leaving 17 bases between the germline ends. The CDR3 spans 18 residues. Germline assignment: CDR1 KGHSH and CDR2 LQKENI. Written as DNA, the CDR3 is TGTGCCAGCTCACCACCTTTCTGGGGGCTACGTATGAACACTGAAGCTTTCTTT. Protein product: CASSPPFWGLRMNTEAFF. The whole variable domain, filled in from reference TRBV18 and TRBJ1-1, reads NAGVMQNPRHLVRRRGQEARLRCSPMKGHSHVYWYRQLPEEGLKFMVYLQKENIIDESGMPKERFSAEFPKEGPSILRIQQVVRGDSAAYFCASSPPFWGLRMNTEAFFGQGTRLTVV.

The chain carries TRBV5-1 and TRBJ2-3; 9 nucleotides align to TRBD2. Germline V gene lookup returns CDR1 SGHRS and CDR2 YFSETQ. V shed 0 bases, J shed 1 base, and the junction held 6 bases outside the gene matches. The CDR3 is 17 amino acids. The CDR3 loop reads CASSLGAGGLRTDTQYF. CDR3 DNA sequence: TGCGCCAGCAGCTTGGGTGCGGGGGGGCTCCGCACAGATACGCAGTATTTT.

This clone appeared a few times. The rearrangement links TRBV3-1 (or the pseudogene TRBV3-2) to TRBJ1-5; D is unclear. The CDR3 is 13 amino acids. V lost 4 bases and J 6 bases, leaving 10 bases between the germline ends. Germline lookup yields CDR1 LGHDT and CDR2 YNNKEL (reference sequence). Written as DNA, the CDR3 is TGTGCCAGCAGCCCAGGACGGGGTCAGCCCCAGCATTTT. Its protein product is CASSPGRGQPQHF.